Included here is one T cell receptor beta chain sequence, with context. Its specificity is not known. The data derive from a study of cytomegalovirus exposure and HLA in healthy donors. This CDR3 region has 13 residues. CDR1 is MNHEY, CDR2 SVGAGI, per germline. V lost 6 bases, J lost 2 bases, and 10 bases lay in between. General study results and limits: DRB1 had the most TCR associations and HLA-C the fewest, a later analysis found, with rates varying by HLA locus. Earlier analysis looked at TCR beta V segments, and most were productive about 90% or about 30% of the time.

Vbeta (60) and Jbeta (13) primers were used in the PCR. Original processing methods: Later analysis identified tens of millions of unique TCR beta chains, about 10 million shared. Clones were sequenced by immunoSEQ multiplex PCR, and TCRdb holds only the in-frame ones, with some missing. The V and J calls and clone size come from that table; D and trimming were worked out from the DNA. The sample yields some 87,000 clones, 62% seen once. The receptor was derived from a young woman in good health and CMV-seropositive. Sequences were obtained from PBMCs. This chain connects TRBV6-5 to TRBJ1-2; D is perhaps TRBD1 (6 bases). CDR3 coding DNA: TGTGCCAGCAGGGTAACAGGGAACTATGGCTACACCTTC. This encodes CASRVTGNYGYTF.